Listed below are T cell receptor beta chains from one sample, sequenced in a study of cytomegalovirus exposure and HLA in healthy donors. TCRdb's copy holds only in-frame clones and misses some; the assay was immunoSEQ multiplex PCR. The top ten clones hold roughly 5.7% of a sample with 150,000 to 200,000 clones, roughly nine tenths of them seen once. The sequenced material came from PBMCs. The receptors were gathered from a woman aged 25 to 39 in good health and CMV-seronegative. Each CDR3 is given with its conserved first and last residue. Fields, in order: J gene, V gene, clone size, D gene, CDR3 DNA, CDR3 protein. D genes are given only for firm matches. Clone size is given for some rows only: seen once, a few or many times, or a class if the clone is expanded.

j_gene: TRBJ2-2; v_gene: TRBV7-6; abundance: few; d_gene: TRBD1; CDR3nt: TGTGCCAGCAGCTTGAGGACAGGGAGCACCGGGGAGCTGTTTTTT; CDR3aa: CASSLRTGSTGELFF
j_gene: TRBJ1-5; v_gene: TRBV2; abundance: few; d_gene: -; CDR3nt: TGTGCCAGCAGCTGGGGGCGCAGCAATCAGCCCCAGCATTTT; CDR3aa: CASSWGRSNQPQHF
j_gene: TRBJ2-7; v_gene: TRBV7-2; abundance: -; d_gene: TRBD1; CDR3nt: TGTGCCAGCAGCCCTCGCGGGACAGGGCTCTACGAGCAGTACTTC; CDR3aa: CASSPRGTGLYEQYF
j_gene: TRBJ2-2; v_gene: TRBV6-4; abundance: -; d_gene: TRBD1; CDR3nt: TGTGCCAGCAAGGACAGGGCGAACACCGGGGAGCTGTTTTTT; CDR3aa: CASKDRANTGELFF
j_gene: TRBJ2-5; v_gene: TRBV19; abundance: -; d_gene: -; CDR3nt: TGTGCCAGCCGCGACAGGGGAGGGCGCGAGACCCAGTACTTC; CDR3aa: CASRDRGGRETQYF
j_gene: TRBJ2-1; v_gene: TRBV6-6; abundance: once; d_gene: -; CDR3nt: TGTGCCAGCAGTTACCTTCAGGAGCAGTTCTTC; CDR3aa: CASSYLQEQFF
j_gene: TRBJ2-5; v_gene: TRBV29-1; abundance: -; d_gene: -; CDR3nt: TGCAGCGTACTGGGACGGGGAGGTGAAGAGACCCAGTACTTC; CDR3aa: CSVLGRGGEETQYF
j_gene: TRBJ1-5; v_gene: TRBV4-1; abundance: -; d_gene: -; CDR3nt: TGCGCCAGCAGCTTTGAGTCTTATAGCAATCAGCCCCAGCATTTT; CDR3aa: CASSFESYSNQPQHF
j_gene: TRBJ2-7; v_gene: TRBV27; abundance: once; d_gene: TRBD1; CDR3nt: TGTGCCAGCAGTTTAGGGCTGGGGGCAGGGGGCGAGCAGTACTTC; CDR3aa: CASSLGLGAGGEQYF
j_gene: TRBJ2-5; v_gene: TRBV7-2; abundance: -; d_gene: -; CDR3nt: TGTGCCAGCAGCTTAGTCCTCAGGGGTCAAGAGACCCAGTACTTC; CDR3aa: CASSLVLRGQETQYF
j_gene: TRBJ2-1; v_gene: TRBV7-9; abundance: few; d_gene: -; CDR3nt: TGTGCCAGCAGCCCACCTTTAGGGCAGGGCCATGAGCAGTTCTTC; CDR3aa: CASSPPLGQGHEQFF
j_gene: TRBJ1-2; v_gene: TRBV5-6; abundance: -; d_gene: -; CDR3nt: TGTGCCAGCAGCTTGGAGGGGGGAGACTATGGCTACACCTTC; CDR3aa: CASSLEGGDYGYTF
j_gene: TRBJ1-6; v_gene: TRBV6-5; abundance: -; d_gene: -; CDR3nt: TGTGCCAGCAGTACCCCGAACCTTAATTCACCCCTCCACTTT; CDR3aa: CASSTPNLNSPLHF
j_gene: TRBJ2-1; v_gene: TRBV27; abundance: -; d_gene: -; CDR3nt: TGTGCCAGCAGTTCCCCCTCCCCGGAGCAGTTCTTC; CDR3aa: CASSSPSPEQFF
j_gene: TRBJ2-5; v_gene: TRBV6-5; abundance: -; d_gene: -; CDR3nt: TGTGCCAGCAGTTACCAGACAGAAGAGACCCAGTACTTC; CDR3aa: CASSYQTEETQYF
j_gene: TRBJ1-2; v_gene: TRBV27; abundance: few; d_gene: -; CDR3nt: TGTGCCAGCAGTACAAACTATGGCTACACCTTC; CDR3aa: CASSTNYGYTF
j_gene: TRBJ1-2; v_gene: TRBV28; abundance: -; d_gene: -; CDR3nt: TGTGCCAGCAGCATAGGACCCAACGGCTACACCTTC; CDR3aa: CASSIGPNGYTF
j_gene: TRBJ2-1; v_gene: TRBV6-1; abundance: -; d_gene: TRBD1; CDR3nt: TGTGCCAGCAGCGCCAGGGACAGGGGCTATGAGCAGTTCTTC; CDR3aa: CASSARDRGYEQFF
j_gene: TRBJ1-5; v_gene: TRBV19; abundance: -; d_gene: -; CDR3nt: TGTGCCAGTAGCCCAAGAGGAGCCTATCAGCCCCAGCATTTT; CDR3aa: CASSPRGAYQPQHF
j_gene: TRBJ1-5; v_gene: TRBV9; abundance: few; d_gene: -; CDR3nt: TGTGCCAGCAGCCACGGAGGGGGTAGCAATCAGCCCCAGCATTTT; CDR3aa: CASSHGGGSNQPQHF
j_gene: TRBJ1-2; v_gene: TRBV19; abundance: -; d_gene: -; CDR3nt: TGTGCCAGTAGTATTGAAGGGAGAGATGGCTACACCTTC; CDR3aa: CASSIEGRDGYTF
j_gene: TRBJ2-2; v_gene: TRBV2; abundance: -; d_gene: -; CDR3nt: TGTGCCAGCAGGGCAGGGGTTGGGACCGGGGAGCTGTTTTTT; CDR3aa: CASRAGVGTGELFF
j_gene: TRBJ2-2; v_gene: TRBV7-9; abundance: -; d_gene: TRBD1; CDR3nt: TGTGCCAGCAGCCGATTCTCCGGGACAGGGGGCCACGGGGAGCTGTTTTTT; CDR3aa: CASSRFSGTGGHGELFF
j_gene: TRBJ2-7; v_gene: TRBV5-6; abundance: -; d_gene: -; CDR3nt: TGTGCCAGCAGCTGGCTTGAGCGAGTCGAGCAGTACTTC; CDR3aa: CASSWLERVEQYF
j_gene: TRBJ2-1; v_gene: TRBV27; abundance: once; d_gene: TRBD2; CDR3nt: TGTGCCAGCAGTTTATTAGCGGGAGGCGGGTACGGAGAGCAGTTCTTC; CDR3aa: CASSLLAGGGYGEQFF
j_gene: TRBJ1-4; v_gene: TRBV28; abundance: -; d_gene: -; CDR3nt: TGTGCCAGCAGTTTTACCAGCATTGGGGGGGAAAAACTGTTTTTT; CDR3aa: CASSFTSIGGEKLFF
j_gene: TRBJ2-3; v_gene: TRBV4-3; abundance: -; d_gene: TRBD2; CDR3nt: TGCGCCAGCAGCCAAGTCCTGGCGGGGGGAACAGATACGCAGTATTTT; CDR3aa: CASSQVLAGGTDTQYF
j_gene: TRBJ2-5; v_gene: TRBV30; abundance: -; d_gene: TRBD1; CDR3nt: TGTGCCTGGAGTGTATCGGGACAGGGCCAGTACTTC; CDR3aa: CAWSVSGQGQYF
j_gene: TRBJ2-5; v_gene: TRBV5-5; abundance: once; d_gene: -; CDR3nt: TGTGCCAGCAGCTTGGCCGGTCCGGGGATGGGTAGCGGGACCCAGTACTTC; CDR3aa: CASSLAGPGMGSGTQYF
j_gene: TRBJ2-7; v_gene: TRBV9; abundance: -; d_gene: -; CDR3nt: TGTGCCAGCAGACTACTTGAGCAGTACTTC; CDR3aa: CASRLLEQYF
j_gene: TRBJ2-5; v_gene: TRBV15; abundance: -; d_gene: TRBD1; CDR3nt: TGTGCCACCAGCGGAGGACAGGGCACCCAAGAGACCCAGTACTTC; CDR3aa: CATSGGQGTQETQYF
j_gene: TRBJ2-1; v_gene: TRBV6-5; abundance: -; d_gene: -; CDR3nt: TGTGCCAGCAGTTACTCCACCACCCACAATGAGCAGTTCTTC; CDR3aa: CASSYSTTHNEQFF
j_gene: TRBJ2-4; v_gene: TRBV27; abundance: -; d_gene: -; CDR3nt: TGTGCCAGCAGTTTCGGGGTGAGCAAAAACATTCAGTACTTC; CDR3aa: CASSFGVSKNIQYF
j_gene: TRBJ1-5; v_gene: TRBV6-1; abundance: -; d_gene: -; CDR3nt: TGTGCCAGCAGGGATCCCACAGGCGCGTATCAGCCCCAGCATTTT; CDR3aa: CASRDPTGAYQPQHF
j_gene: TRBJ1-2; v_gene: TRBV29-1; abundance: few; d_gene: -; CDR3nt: TGCAGCGTTGTACCGGGACGCCTATCCTATGGCTACACCTTC; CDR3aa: CSVVPGRLSYGYTF
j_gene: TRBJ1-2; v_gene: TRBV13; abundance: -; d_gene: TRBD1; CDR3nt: TGTGCCAGACGGGACAGGGCGCACTATGGCTACACCTTC; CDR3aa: CARRDRAHYGYTF
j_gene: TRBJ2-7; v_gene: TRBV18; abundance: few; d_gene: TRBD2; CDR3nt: TGTGCCAGCTCACCACCCCATCCAGCGGGATGGTCCTACGAGCAGTACTTC; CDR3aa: CASSPPHPAGWSYEQYF
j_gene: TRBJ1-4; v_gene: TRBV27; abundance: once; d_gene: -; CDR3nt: TGTGCCAGCGGAGCCCTTGGGGAGGAAAAACTGTTTTTT; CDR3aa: CASGALGEEKLFF
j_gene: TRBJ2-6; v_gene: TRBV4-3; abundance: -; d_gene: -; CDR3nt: TGCGCCAGCAGCCCACGGTCTGGGGCCAACGTCCTGACTTTC; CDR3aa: CASSPRSGANVLTF
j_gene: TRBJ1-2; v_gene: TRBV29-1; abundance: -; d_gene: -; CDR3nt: TGCAGCGTTGCCAACGAGCGGGGGGTTGTAGGCTACACCTTC; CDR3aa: CSVANERGVVGYTF
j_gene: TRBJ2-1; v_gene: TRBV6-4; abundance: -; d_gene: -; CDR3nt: TGTGCCAGCAGTGACTCCCCGCGGGTGGGGGCCTACAATGAGCAGTTCTTC; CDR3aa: CASSDSPRVGAYNEQFF
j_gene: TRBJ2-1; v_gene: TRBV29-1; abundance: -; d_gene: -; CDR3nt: TGCAGCGTTGAAACGGCCAGAATCTCCTACAATGAGCAGTTCTTC; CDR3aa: CSVETARISYNEQFF